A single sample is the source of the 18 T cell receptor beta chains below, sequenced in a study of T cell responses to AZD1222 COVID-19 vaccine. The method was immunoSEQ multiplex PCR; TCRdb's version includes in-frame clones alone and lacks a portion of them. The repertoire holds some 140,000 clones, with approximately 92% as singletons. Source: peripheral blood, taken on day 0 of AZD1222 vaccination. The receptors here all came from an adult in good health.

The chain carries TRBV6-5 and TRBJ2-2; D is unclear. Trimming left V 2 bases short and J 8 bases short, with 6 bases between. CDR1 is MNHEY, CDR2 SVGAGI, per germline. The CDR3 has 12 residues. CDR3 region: CASSYSAGELFF. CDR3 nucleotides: TGTGCCAGCAGTTACAGCGCAGGGGAGCTGTTTTTT.

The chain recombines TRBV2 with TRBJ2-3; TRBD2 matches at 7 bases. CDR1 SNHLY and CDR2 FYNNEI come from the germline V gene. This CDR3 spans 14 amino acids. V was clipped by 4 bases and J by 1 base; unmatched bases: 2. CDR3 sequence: CASSVGGGTDTQYF. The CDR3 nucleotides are TGTGCCAGCAGTGTTGGGGGGGGCACAGATACGCAGTATTTT.

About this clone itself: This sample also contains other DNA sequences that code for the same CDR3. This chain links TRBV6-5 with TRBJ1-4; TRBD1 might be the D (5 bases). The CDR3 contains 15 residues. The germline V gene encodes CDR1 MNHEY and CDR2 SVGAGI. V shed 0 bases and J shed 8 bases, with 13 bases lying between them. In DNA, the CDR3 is TGTGCCAGCAGTTACTCGAATGGGGCAGGCGAAAAACTGTTTTTT. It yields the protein CASSYSNGAGEKLFF.

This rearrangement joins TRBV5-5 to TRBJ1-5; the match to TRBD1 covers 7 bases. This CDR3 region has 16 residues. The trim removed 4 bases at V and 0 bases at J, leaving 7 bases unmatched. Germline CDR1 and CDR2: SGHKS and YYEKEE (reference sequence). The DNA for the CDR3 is TGTGCCAGCAGCGCCTGGGACAGCCTTAGCAATCAGCCCCAGCATTTT. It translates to CASSAWDSLSNQPQHF.

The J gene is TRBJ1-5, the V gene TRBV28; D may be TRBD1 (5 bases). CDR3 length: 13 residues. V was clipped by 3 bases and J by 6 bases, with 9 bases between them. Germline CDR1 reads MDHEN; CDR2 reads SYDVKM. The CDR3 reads CASSFNGGQPQHF. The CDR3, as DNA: TGTGCCAGCAGTTTCAATGGGGGTCAGCCCCAGCATTTT. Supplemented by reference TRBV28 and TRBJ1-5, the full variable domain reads DVKVTQSSRYLVKRTGEKVFLECVQDMDHENMFWYRQDPGLGLRLIYFSYDVKMKEKGDIPEGYSVSREKKERFSLILESASTNQTSMYLCASSFNGGQPQHFGDGTRLSIL.

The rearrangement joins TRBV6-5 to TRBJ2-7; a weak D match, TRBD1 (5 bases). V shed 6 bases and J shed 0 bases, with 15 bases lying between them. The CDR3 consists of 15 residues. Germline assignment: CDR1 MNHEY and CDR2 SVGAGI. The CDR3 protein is CASRPQIGDSYEQYF. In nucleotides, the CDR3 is TGTGCCAGCAGGCCGCAAATAGGGGACTCCTACGAGCAGTACTTC.

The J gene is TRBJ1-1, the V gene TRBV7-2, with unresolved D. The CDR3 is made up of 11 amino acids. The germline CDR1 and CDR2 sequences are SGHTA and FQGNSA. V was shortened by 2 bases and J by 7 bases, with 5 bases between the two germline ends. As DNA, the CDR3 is TGTGCCAGCAGCTTAACACATGAAGCTTTCTTT. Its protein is CASSLTHEAFF.

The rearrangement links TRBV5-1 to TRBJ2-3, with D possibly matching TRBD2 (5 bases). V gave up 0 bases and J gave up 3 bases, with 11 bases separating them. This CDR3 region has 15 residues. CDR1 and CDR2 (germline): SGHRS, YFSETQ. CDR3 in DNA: TGCGCCAGCAGCTTGGGGAGGACGGGGACAGATACGCAGTATTTT. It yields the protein CASSLGRTGTDTQYF.

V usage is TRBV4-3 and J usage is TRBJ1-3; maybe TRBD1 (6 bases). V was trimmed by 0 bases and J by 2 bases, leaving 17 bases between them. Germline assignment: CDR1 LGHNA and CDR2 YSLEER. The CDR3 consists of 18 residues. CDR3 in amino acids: CASSQDRWTEIPGNTIYF. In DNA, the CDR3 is TGCGCCAGCAGCCAAGATCGTTGGACAGAGATTCCTGGAAACACCATATATTTT.

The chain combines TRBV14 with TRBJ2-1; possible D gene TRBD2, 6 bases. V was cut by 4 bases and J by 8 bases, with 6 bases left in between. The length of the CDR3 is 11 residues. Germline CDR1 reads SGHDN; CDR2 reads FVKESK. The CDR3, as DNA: TGTGCCAGCAGCCGGGGGGATGAGCAGTTCTTC. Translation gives CASSRGDEQFF. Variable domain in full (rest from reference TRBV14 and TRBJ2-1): EAGVTQFPSHSVIEKGQTVTLRCDPISGHDNLYWYRRVMGKEIKFLLHFVKESKQDESGMPNNRFLAERTGGTYSTLKVQPAELEDSGVYFCASSRGDEQFFGPGTRLTVL.

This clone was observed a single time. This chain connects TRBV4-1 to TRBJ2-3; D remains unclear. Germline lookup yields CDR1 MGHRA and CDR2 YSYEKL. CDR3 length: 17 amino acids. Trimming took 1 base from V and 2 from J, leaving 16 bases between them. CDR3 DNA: TGCGCCAGCAGCCAAGGAGCTGCCTGGACCCACACAGATACGCAGTATTTT. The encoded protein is CASSQGAAWTHTDTQYF.

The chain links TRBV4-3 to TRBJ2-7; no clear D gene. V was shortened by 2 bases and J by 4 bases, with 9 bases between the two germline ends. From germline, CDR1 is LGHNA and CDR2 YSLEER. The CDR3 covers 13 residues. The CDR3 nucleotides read TGCGCCAGCAGCCAATCCACACGATACGAGCAGTACTTC. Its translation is CASSQSTRYEQYF.

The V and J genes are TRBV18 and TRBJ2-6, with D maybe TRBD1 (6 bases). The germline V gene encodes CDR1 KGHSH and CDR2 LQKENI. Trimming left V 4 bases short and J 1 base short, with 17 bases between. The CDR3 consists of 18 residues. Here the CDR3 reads CASSRPGQGLSGANVLTF. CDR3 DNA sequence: TGTGCCAGCTCACGTCCCGGGCAGGGGCTTTCTGGGGCCAACGTCCTGACTTTC.

CDR3 sequence reads: CATSRGGERVEAFF. CDR3 coding DNA: TGTGCCACCTCCCGCGGGGGGGAGAGAGTTGAAGCTTTCTTT. The chain recombines TRBV6-5 with TRBJ1-1, with D perhaps matching TRBD1 (5 bases). V lost 10 bases and J lost 7, with 22 bases in between. This CDR3 has 14 amino acids. Germline V gene data show CDR1 as MNHEY and CDR2 as SVGAGI.

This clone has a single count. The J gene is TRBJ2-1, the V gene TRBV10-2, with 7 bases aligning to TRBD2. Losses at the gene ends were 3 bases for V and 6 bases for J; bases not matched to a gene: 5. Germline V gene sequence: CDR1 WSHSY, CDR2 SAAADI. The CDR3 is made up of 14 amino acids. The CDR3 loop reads CASSDLGGGNEQFF. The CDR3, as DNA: TGCGCCAGCAGTGACCTGGGGGGGGGCAATGAGCAGTTCTTC.

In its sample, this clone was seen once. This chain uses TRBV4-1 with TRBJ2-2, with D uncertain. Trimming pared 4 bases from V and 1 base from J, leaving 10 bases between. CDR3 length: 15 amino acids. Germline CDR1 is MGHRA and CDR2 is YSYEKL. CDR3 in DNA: TGCGCCAGCAGCCTCGGCTGGAGGAACACCGGGGAGCTGTTTTTT. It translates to CASSLGWRNTGELFF.

CDR3 DNA: TGTGCCACCAGTGATTTGGGGACGAGGGCAGGGAATGAGCAGTTCTTC. Residues: CATSDLGTRAGNEQFF. This chain connects TRBV24-1 to TRBJ2-1; tentatively, D is TRBD1 or TRBD2 (5 bases each). The CDR3 contains 16 residues. Per germline, CDR1 KGHDR and CDR2 SFDVKD. Trimming stripped 0 bases from V and 7 bases from J, with 15 bases between.

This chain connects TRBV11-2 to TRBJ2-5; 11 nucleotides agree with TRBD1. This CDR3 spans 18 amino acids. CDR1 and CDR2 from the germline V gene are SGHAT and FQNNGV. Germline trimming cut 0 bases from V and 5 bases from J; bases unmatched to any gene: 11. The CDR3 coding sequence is TGTGCCAGCAGCTTAGAATTCTGGACAGGGGGCGAGGGGGAGACCCAGTACTTC. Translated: CASSLEFWTGGEGETQYF.